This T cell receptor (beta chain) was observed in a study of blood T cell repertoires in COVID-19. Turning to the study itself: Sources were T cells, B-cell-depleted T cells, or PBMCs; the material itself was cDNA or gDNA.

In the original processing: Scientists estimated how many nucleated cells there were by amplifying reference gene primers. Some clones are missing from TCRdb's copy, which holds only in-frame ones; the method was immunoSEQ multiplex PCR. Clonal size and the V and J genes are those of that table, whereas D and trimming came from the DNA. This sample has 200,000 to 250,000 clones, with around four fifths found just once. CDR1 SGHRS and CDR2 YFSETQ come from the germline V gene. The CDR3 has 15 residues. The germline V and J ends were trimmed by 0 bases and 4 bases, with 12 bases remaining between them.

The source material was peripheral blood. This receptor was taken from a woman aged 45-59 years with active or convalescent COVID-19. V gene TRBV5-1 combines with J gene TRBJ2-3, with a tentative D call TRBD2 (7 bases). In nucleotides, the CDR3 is TGCGCCAGCAGCTTGGTCGCGGGGGCCTCAGATACGCAGTATTTT. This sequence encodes CASSLVAGASDTQYF.